The sequence of this TCR beta chain was determined in a study of T cell repertoires in cytomegalovirus infection. About the study: Based on public TCR beta signatures, there were indications of CMV infection and of a matching HLA type. Study observations and caveats: Carriage of CMV together with the relevant HLA was identifiable through cumulative public TCR beta family frequency. There were HLA-C-restricted CMV-specific TCR beta clonotypes dominating the ex vivo response.

Comment on this clonotype: Its antigen remains unknown.

Germline values: CDR1 SNHLY, CDR2 FYNNEI. V gave up 5 bases and J gave up 2 bases; unmatched junction bases: 7. This CDR3 region has 16 residues. TCRdb re-analysed the reads in MiXCR, keeping a single row per CDR3 protein. The sample includes 200,000 or so distinct CDR3 sequences, approximately 28% of them seen just once. The chain recombines TRBV2 with TRBJ2-1; 9 bases are shared with TRBD2. This receptor was identified in a human donor in good health (CMV status not recorded). Some clones in this sample may be carry-over from other donors' samples. Sequenced: PBMCs. As DNA, the CDR3 is TGTGCCAGCAGTCCGACTAGCGGAAGCACCTACAATGAGCAGTTCTTC. Protein sequence: CASSPTSGSTYNEQFF.